These T cell receptor beta chains were read from a single sample in a study of blood T cell repertoires in COVID-19. Profiled with immunoSEQ multiplex PCR; TCRdb holds only in-frame clones, not every one. The sample lists fewer than 20,000 clones, roughly four fifths seen once, with roughly 14% in the top ten. Sequencing was done on a sample of peripheral blood. The receptors here all came from a man aged 35 to 55 with active or convalescent COVID-19. The CDR3 runs from the conserved cysteine through the conserved F or W. Fields, in order: clone size, CDR3 length, D gene, J gene, V gene, CDR3 DNA, CDR3 protein. The D gene is left open where the match is weak. Expanded clones are given a class, and other clones once, few, many or no size at all.

medium-sized 15 TRBD2 TRBJ2-7 TRBV10-1 TGCGCCAGCAGTGACCAGCGGGGGGGACCCTACGAGCAGTACTTC CASSDQRGGPYEQYF
. 12 . TRBJ2-7 TRBV5-6 TGTGCCAGCAGCTCGACAGAGTACGAGCAGTACTTC CASSSTEYEQYF
. 16 TRBD1 TRBJ1-5 TRBV7-9 TGTGCCAGCAGCTCGTGGGACAGGGGAATGGATCAGCCCCAGCATTTT CASSSWDRGMDQPQHF
medium-sized 14 TRBD2 TRBJ2-7 TRBV13 TGTGCCAGCAGCTGGGGGGGAGGAACCTACGAGCAGTACTTC CASSWGGGTYEQYF
. 13 . TRBJ2-7 TRBV7-9 TGTGCCAGCAGCTCTTCCTCCTCGTTAGAGCAGTACTTC CASSSSSSLEQYF
. 14 TRBD2 TRBJ2-5 TRBV28 TGTGCCAGCAGCTCCAGCGGGGGGGCCGTTTCCCAGTACTTC CASSSSGGAVSQYF
. 16 . TRBJ1-6 TRBV21-1 TGTGCCAGCAGCATTAACGGGTCTGGCAATAATTCACCCCTCCACTTT CASSINGSGNNSPLHF
. 16 TRBD1 TRBJ1-1 TRBV18 TGTGCCAGCTCACCGCAGGGGGCGGGGTGGGACACTGAAGCTTTCTTT CASSPQGAGWDTEAFF
. 15 TRBD1 TRBJ2-7 TRBV7-2 TGTGCCAGCAGCGATACCGGGACAGGGTTCTACGAGCAGTACTTC CASSDTGTGFYEQYF
. 15 . TRBJ2-7 TRBV7-8 TGTGCCAGCAGCTTAGGGGGGGTCCGGTCCTACGAGCAGTACTTC CASSLGGVRSYEQYF
. 13 TRBD1 TRBJ1-1 TRBV5-6 TGTGCCAGCAGCAAGGACAGGGGCTCTGAAGCTTTCTTT CASSKDRGSEAFF
. 15 TRBD2 TRBJ2-7 TRBV5-1 TGCGCCAGCAGCTTGGGGCTAGCGGGCTTTAACGAGCAGTACTTC CASSLGLAGFNEQYF
once 15 . TRBJ1-2 TRBV11-2 TGTGCCAGCAGCTTAGTCAGGGGTCCTAACTATGGCTACACCTTC CASSLVRGPNYGYTF
few 17 TRBD1 TRBJ1-1 TRBV7-9 TGTGCCAGCAGCTCTTTAAGAGGGGGGACAGGGAACACTGAAGCTTTCTTT CASSSLRGGTGNTEAFF
. 17 TRBD1 TRBJ1-2 TRBV2 TGTGCCAGCAGTGTCCACCATGGGACAGCTTCGTACTATGGCTACACCTTC CASSVHHGTASYYGYTF
. 14 . TRBJ1-2 TRBV7-2 TGTGCCAGCAGGGGCAGCCCTCTGTACTATGGCTACACCTTC CASRGSPLYYGYTF
. 15 . TRBJ1-2 TRBV5-6 TGTGCCAGCAGCGCCTGGAGGGGTTCCAACTATGGCTACACCTTC CASSAWRGSNYGYTF
. 15 . TRBJ2-3 TRBV27 TGTGCCAGCAGAACCATCCTGCGATCCACAGATACGCAGTATTTT CASRTILRSTDTQYF
. 13 TRBD1 TRBJ2-2 TRBV27 TGTGCCAGCAGGGGACAGGGTACCGGGGAGCTGTTTTTT CASRGQGTGELFF
. 16 TRBD1 TRBJ2-5 TRBV12-5 TGTGCTAGTGGTTTGGGACGGACAGGGGGCCGGGAGACCCAGTACTTC CASGLGRTGGRETQYF
. 15 . TRBJ2-1 TRBV27 TGTGCCAGCAAGCCCGGGACAATGCTCTACAATGAGCAGTTCTTC CASKPGTMLYNEQFF
. 14 . TRBJ1-6 TRBV7-9 TGTGCCAGCAGCTTAGGGACTGGTGAATCACCCCTCCACTTT CASSLGTGESPLHF
. 13 TRBD1 TRBJ1-3 TRBV7-2 TGTGCCAGCAGCGTGGGACAGGGAGGAACCATATATTTT CASSVGQGGTIYF
. 16 TRBD1 TRBJ2-2 TRBV10-3 TGTGCCACTTTTGGCCAGGGACAGGTGAACACCGGGGAGCTGTTTTTT CATFGQGQVNTGELFF
. 16 TRBD1 TRBJ2-7 TRBV6-6 TGTGCCAGCAGTTGGCGGGGACAGGGGCCCTCCTACGAGCAGTACTTC CASSWRGQGPSYEQYF
. 17 . TRBJ1-3 TRBV4-2 TGTGCCAGCAGCCAAGTTCTCGGCGGGAACTCTGGAAACACCATATATTTT CASSQVLGGNSGNTIYF
. 16 . TRBJ1-6 TRBV3-1/TRBV3-2 TGTGCCAGCAGCCAAGACCTTGCCGCGGCCAATTCACCCCTCCACTTT CASSQDLAAANSPLHF
. 13 . TRBJ1-1 TRBV7-9 TGTGCCAGCAGCTTAGTTCCCGGAGGGTTAGCTTTCTTT CASSLVPGGLAFF
. 14 . TRBJ1-4 TRBV19 TGTGCCAGTAGGCAGGGGTCGGCTAGTGAAAAACTGTTTTTT CASRQGSASEKLFF
. 14 TRBD2 TRBJ2-5 TRBV5-1 TGCGCCAGCAGCTTCCTAGCGGGGGAAGAGACCCAGTACTTC CASSFLAGEETQYF
. 20 TRBD2 TRBJ2-7 TRBV19 TGTGCCAGTAGTAAGCGGGCTGGCGGGGGGGCGGACAGGAGCTCCTACGAGCAGTACTTC CASSKRAGGGADRSSYEQYF
. 14 . TRBJ2-1 TRBV11-3 TGTGCCAGCAGCCCCCCCGGACTACTCAATGAGCAGTTCTTC CASSPPGLLNEQFF
. 16 TRBD2 TRBJ2-3 TRBV5-8 TGTGCCAGCAGCTCCGGGACTAGCGGACTCACAGATACGCAGTATTTT CASSSGTSGLTDTQYF
once 13 TRBD1 TRBJ2-5 TRBV30 TGTGCCTGGGTGACAGGGGGAAGCGAGACCCAGTACTTC CAWVTGGSETQYF
. 18 TRBD2 TRBJ2-3 TRBV9 TGTGCCAGCAGCGAGCACAGGACTAGCGGGGGGCTTCCAGATACGCAGTATTTT CASSEHRTSGGLPDTQYF
. 17 TRBD1 TRBJ2-7 TRBV7-6 TGTGCCAGCAGCTTGGACCAAGGGACAGGTTGGGGTGGAGAGCAGTACTTC CASSLDQGTGWGGEQYF
. 13 TRBD1 TRBJ1-1 TRBV6-5 TGTGCCAGCAGCCCCAGACCGGGACAGAAAGCTTTCTTT CASSPRPGQKAFF
few 13 TRBD1 TRBJ1-2 TRBV6-6 TGTGCCAGCAGTTGGACAGGGAGCTCTGGCTACACCTTC CASSWTGSSGYTF
. 17 . TRBJ2-2 TRBV5-1 TGCGCCAGCAGGCGACAGAATTTGGTCGCGAACACCGGGGAGCTGTTTTTT CASRRQNLVANTGELFF
. 14 TRBD1 TRBJ1-6 TRBV15 TGTGCCACCAGCAAGGGACAGGATAATTCACCCCTCCACTTT CATSKGQDNSPLHF
. 14 . TRBJ1-2 TRBV7-9 TGTGCCAGCAGCCCGAGGGGGGGCGACTATGGCTACACCTTC CASSPRGGDYGYTF
once 16 TRBD1 TRBJ2-1 TRBV9 TGTGCCAGCAGCGTAGTCGGGACAGGGGTTTTTAATGAGCAGTTCTTC CASSVVGTGVFNEQFF
. 15 TRBD1 TRBJ1-5 TRBV7-6 TGTGCCAGCAGCTTAGAAGGGGGCGGCAATCAGCCCCAGCATTTT CASSLEGGGNQPQHF
. 15 TRBD1 TRBJ1-2 TRBV27 TGTGCCAGCAGCTACACCCTCACAGGGGTACTTGGCTACACCTTC CASSYTLTGVLGYTF
. 14 TRBD1 TRBJ1-2 TRBV13 TGTGCCAGTTCCGAGGACAGGGTTGTCTATGGCTACACCTTC CASSEDRVVYGYTF
. 15 TRBD1 TRBJ1-1 TRBV9 TGTGCCAGCAGCGTGGGACAGTCTTATCTAAACGAAGCTTTCTTT CASSVGQSYLNEAFF
. 17 . TRBJ1-4 TRBV4-3 TGCGCCAGCAGCCAACCGCCGGGGGGGCGTACTAATGAAAAACTGTTTTTT CASSQPPGGRTNEKLFF
. 16 . TRBJ1-6 TRBV6-5 TGTGCCAGCAGTTACTCTATCAGCTCCTATAATTCACCCCTCCACTTT CASSYSISSYNSPLHF
. 13 . TRBJ1-5 TRBV2 TGTGCCAGCAGTGCGCAGACTCATCAGCCCCAGCATTTT CASSAQTHQPQHF
. 15 TRBD1 TRBJ2-7 TRBV6-5 TGTGCCAGCAGACCCATACAGGGGGCGCCGTGGGAGCAGTACTTC CASRPIQGAPWEQYF
. 14 . TRBJ1-3 TRBV27 TGTGCCAGCAGCTTGGTCGTGGGCGGAAACACCATATATTTT CASSLVVGGNTIYF
. 15 TRBD1 TRBJ1-2 TRBV6-6 TGTGCCAGCAGCTCCGGACAGGGGGCGAACTATGGCTACACCTTC CASSSGQGANYGYTF
. 13 . TRBJ1-5 TRBV14 TGTGCCAGCAGCCAAGAAGAGGGCCAGCCCCAGCATTTT CASSQEEGQPQHF
. 18 . TRBJ1-5 TRBV15 TGTGCCACCAGCAGAGATGGGATGAGGGTTTATAGCAATCAGCCCCAGCATTTT CATSRDGMRVYSNQPQHF
. 14 TRBD2 TRBJ2-7 TRBV5-1 TGCGCCAGCAGCTACAGCGGGGGGGACTACGAGCAGTACTTC CASSYSGGDYEQYF
. 14 TRBD1 TRBJ1-3 TRBV6-5 TGTGCCAGCCAAAGGACAGGGACTGGAAACACCATATATTTT CASQRTGTGNTIYF
. 15 TRBD1 TRBJ2-7 TRBV27 TGTGCCAGCAGTTTCACAATGGACAGGGCTTACGAGCAGTACTTC CASSFTMDRAYEQYF
. 18 TRBD1 TRBJ1-1 TRBV4-1 TGCGCCAGCAGCCAAGGGGACAGGGTAAGGGCCATGAACACTGAAGCTTTCTTT CASSQGDRVRAMNTEAFF
. 14 . TRBJ1-2 TRBV2 TGTGCCAGCAGTCCCAGGAACCCTAACTATGGCTACACCTTC CASSPRNPNYGYTF